This TCR beta chain is drawn from a study of T cells in Graves' hyperthyroidism and ophthalmopathy. General observations from the study: In validation, the model predicted ophthalmopathy. These predictions came a median around 5.9 months before onset.

Amplification of TCR beta CDR3 regions was performed using RNA transcripts as template. First-round RT-PCR targeting the TCR CDR3 was performed with the HTBI primer set. TCRdb analysed the multiplex PCR reads with MiXCR anew, one entry per CDR3 protein. The table has approximately 420,000 distinct CDR3 sequences, under 15% seen once; the top ten hold roughly 33%. Regarding this clonotype: Its antigen is as yet unknown.

Deletions cut 0 bases from V and 1 base from J, with 12 bases between. Per germline, CDR1 SGDLS and CDR2 YYNGEE. This CDR3 contains 16 residues. The V call is TRBV9, the J call TRBJ2-3; no definite D call. The clonotype comes from a woman aged 25-40 years with Graves' hyperthyroidism. The specimen was blood. This CDR3 is CASSVEALSGTDTQYF. As DNA, the CDR3 is TGTGCCAGCAGCGTAGAGGCTCTATCGGGCACAGATACGCAGTATTTT.